What follows are 23 T cell receptor beta chains derived from one specimen sequenced in a study of blood T cell repertoires in COVID-19. The table came from immunoSEQ multiplex PCR; TCRdb's copy has only in-frame clones and leaves some out. The profile shows around 150,000 clones, 80% to 90% of them singletons. The source material was peripheral blood. These receptors originate from a woman aged 55-70 years with active COVID-19.

V usage is TRBV5-4 and J usage is TRBJ2-3; 8 bases match TRBD2. V trimming: 4 bases; J trimming: 0 bases; junction bases outside the gene matches: 13. Germline CDR1 and CDR2: SGHNT and YYREEE (reference sequence). The CDR3 has 18 residues. CDR3 bases: TGTGCCAGCAGCACCGGGGGGGCTAGCGGCCCTAGCACAGATACGCAGTATTTT. Amino acids: CASSTGGASGPSTDTQYF.

The chain recombines TRBV6-1 with TRBJ2-5; no reliable D call. V gave up 2 bases and J gave up 7 bases, with 14 bases separating them. Germline CDR1 is MNHNS and CDR2 is SASEGT. The CDR3 runs to 14 residues. The CDR3 is CASSEQVKVGTQYF. The CDR3 DNA is TGTGCCAGCAGTGAACAGGTTAAGGTCGGGACCCAGTACTTC.

The chain uses TRBV12-5 and TRBJ1-5; D may be TRBD1 (5 bases). Per germline, CDR1 LGHNT and CDR2 FRNRAP. V lost 7 bases, J lost 2 bases, and 15 bases lay in between. This CDR3 has 15 residues. CDR3 region: CASASGGNGNQPQHF. The CDR3 bases are TGTGCTAGTGCCAGCGGGGGGAACGGCAATCAGCCCCAGCATTTT.

The CDR3 loop is CASSSPGKETQYF. CDR3 bases: TGTGCCAGCAGCTCCCCGGGGAAAGAGACCCAGTACTTC. The chain links TRBV7-8 to TRBJ2-5; possible D gene TRBD2, 5 bases. This CDR3 is built from 13 residues. Germline assignment: CDR1 SGHVS and CDR2 FQNEAQ. Trimming removed 4 bases from V and 3 bases from J, with 9 bases in between.

The chain joins TRBV2 to TRBJ2-7; 9 positions agree with TRBD2. This CDR3 region has 17 residues. The V gene's germline CDR1 is SNHLY and CDR2 FYNNEI. J was trimmed by 4 bases and V by 5 bases; bases with no gene match: 15. CDR3 sequence: CASSLFVLAGNSYEQYF. The CDR3 region has the DNA TGTGCCAGCAGTCTGTTTGTTCTAGCGGGAAATAGTTACGAGCAGTACTTC.

The CDR3 reads CATSDGRVETQYF. CDR3 nucleotides: TGTGCCACCAGTGACGGTCGTGTGGAGACCCAGTACTTC. V is TRBV24-1 and J is TRBJ2-5; no clear D. Germline-derived CDR1 and CDR2 are KGHDR and SFDVKD. V was pared by 4 bases and J by 5 bases, with 10 bases between. The CDR3 sequence is 13 residues long.

The rearrangement links TRBV5-6 to TRBJ2-1; maybe TRBD2 (7 bases). Trimming cost V 1 base and J 5 bases, with 13 bases left between them. The CDR3 totals 15 residues. Germline values: CDR1 SGHDT, CDR2 YYEEEE. The CDR3 reads CASSLLAGANNEQFF. In nucleotides, the CDR3 is TGTGCCAGCAGCTTGTTGGCGGGGGCTAACAATGAGCAGTTCTTC.

The rearrangement links TRBV5-5 to TRBJ1-2, with 9 positions matching TRBD1. V shed 1 base, J shed 2 bases, and the junction held 9 bases outside the gene matches. The CDR3 loop spans 17 amino acids. Looked up from germline, CDR1 is SGHKS and CDR2 is YYEKEE (reference sequence). The CDR3 nucleotides read TGTGCCAGCAGCTTGAAGGGACAGGGCTTCGTCAACTATGGCTACACCTTC. Its translation: CASSLKGQGFVNYGYTF.

The chain carries TRBV7-9 and TRBJ1-1; 7 positions agree with TRBD1. The germline V gene encodes CDR1 SEHNR and CDR2 FQNEAQ (reference sequence). J lost 3 bases, V lost 7 bases, and 8 bases had no gene match. This CDR3 is 14 amino acids long. The CDR3 region is CASTPDREDTEAFF. For the CDR3, the DNA is TGTGCCAGCACCCCAGACAGGGAGGACACTGAAGCTTTCTTT.

V gene TRBV9 combines with J gene TRBJ2-2; a weak D match, TRBD2 (5 bases). CDR3 size: 14 residues. The germline gives CDR1 SGDLS, CDR2 YYNGEE. V lost 6 bases, J lost 1 base, and 10 bases lay in between. The CDR3: CASTPRGNTGELFF. The CDR3 DNA reads TGTGCCAGCACCCCTCGGGGGAACACCGGGGAGCTGTTTTTT.

The CDR3 loop is CASSLGTVQYF. In nucleotides, the CDR3 is TGCGCCAGCAGCCTGGGGACTGTGCAGTACTTC. The V gene is TRBV4-1, the J gene TRBJ2-7; possible D gene TRBD2, 6 bases. Germline loops: CDR1 MGHRA, CDR2 YSYEKL. Trimming stripped 4 bases from V and 9 bases from J, with 10 bases between. The CDR3 sequence is 11 residues long.

This chain uses TRBV18 with TRBJ1-1; possibly TRBD1 for D (5 bases). V lost 3 bases and J 5 bases, leaving 13 bases between the germline ends. Germline V lookup: CDR1 KGHSH, CDR2 LQKENI. This CDR3 has 14 amino acids. The CDR3 region has the DNA TGTGCCAGCTCACCGTCAGGGTACCAAACTGAAGCTTTCTTT. The encoded protein is CASSPSGYQTEAFF.

This sequence joins TRBV7-8 and TRBJ2-1; TRBD2 matches at 15 bases. The J segment lost 7 bases and the V segment lost 5 bases, leaving 9 bases of the junction unmatched. Looked up from germline, CDR1 is SGHVS and CDR2 is FQNEAQ. The CDR3 contains 17 residues. Here the CDR3 DNA reads TGTGCCAGCAGCCCCTACCCCGGGACTAGCGGGAGGAATGAGCAGTTCTTC. It yields the protein CASSPYPGTSGRNEQFF.

The chain recombines TRBV7-6 with TRBJ1-4, with a tentative D call TRBD1 (5 bases). The CDR3 has 15 amino acids. Per germline, CDR1 SGHVS and CDR2 FNYEAQ. Trimming cost V 5 bases and J 10 bases, with 20 bases left between them. DNA of the CDR3: TGTGCCAGCAGCCTGGGCGGGGCTGTCGGGGGAAAACTGTTTTTT. Translating gives CASSLGGAVGGKLFF. Together with reference TRBV7-6 and TRBJ1-4, the CDR3 gives the full variable domain: GAGVSQSPRYKVTKRGQDVALRCDPISGHVSLYWYRQALGQGPEFLTYFNYEAQQDKSGLPNDRFSAERPEGSISTLTIQRTEQRDSAMYRCASSLGGAVGGKLFFGSGTQLSVL.

The chain has TRBV14 and TRBJ1-2; D gene unclear. CDR3 size: 16 residues. Germline values: CDR1 SGHDN, CDR2 FVKESK. Trimming took 4 bases from V and 0 from J, leaving 15 bases between them. In DNA form, the CDR3 reads TGTGCCAGCAGCCCACCCTCGCGGGGTCCTAACTATGGCTACACCTTC. Its protein product is CASSPPSRGPNYGYTF. The whole variable domain, filled in from reference TRBV14 and TRBJ1-2, reads EAGVTQFPSHSVIEKGQTVTLRCDPISGHDNLYWYRRVMGKEIKFLLHFVKESKQDESGMPNNRFLAERTGGTYSTLKVQPAELEDSGVYFCASSPPSRGPNYGYTFGSGTRLTVV.

This clone was seen a single time. This chain joins TRBV28 and TRBJ1-3, with D possibly TRBD1 on 5 matching bases. The CDR3 has 17 residues. Germline-derived CDR1 and CDR2 are MDHEN and SYDVKM. The V gene lost 3 bases and the J gene lost 3 bases, with 18 bases spanning the gap. The CDR3 loop reads CASSLNRWGTDGNTIYF. The CDR3 coding sequence is TGTGCCAGCAGTTTGAACAGGTGGGGGACTGATGGAAACACCATATATTTT.

This clone is a singleton in its sample. The rearrangement links TRBV4-1 to TRBJ1-2; D is uncertain. The CDR3 covers 14 residues. Germline V gene sequence: CDR1 MGHRA, CDR2 YSYEKL. Between the trimmed V and J ends, which lost 0 bases and 5 bases, there was a span of 10 bases. Written as DNA, the CDR3 is TGCGCCAGCAGCCAAGAGGGCCTCTCGTATGGCTACACCTTC. This sequence encodes CASSQEGLSYGYTF.

This chain links TRBV6-5 with TRBJ2-5, with D perhaps TRBD2 (6 bases). Germline CDR1 is MNHEY and CDR2 is SVGAGI. V gave up 2 bases and J gave up 4 bases, with 8 bases separating them. The CDR3 has 13 residues. The CDR3, as DNA: TGTGCCAGCAGTTACAGGGGAGGAGAGACCCAGTACTTC. Protein sequence: CASSYRGGETQYF.

This rearrangement joins TRBV25-1 to TRBJ1-1, with D unresolved. With 6 bases removed from V and 1 base from J, the gap between germline ends came to 15 bases. Germline V gene lookup returns CDR1 MGHDK and CDR2 SYGVNS. The CDR3 runs 15 residues. CDR3 in DNA: TGTGCCAGCAGACACACGGGTGGGAGGAACACTGAAGCTTTCTTT. Encoded protein: CASRHTGGRNTEAFF. Full variable domain (outside the CDR3, taken from reference TRBV25-1 and TRBJ1-1): EADIYQTPRYLVIGTGKKITLECSQTMGHDKMYWYQQDPGMELHLIHYSYGVNSTEKGDLSSESTVSRIRTEHFPLTLESARPSHTSQYLCASRHTGGRNTEAFFGQGTRLTVV.

The chain couples TRBV3-1 (or the pseudogene TRBV3-2) to TRBJ2-2; 7 positions agree with TRBD2. Trimming cost V 4 bases and J 4 bases; bases outside gene matches: 6. The CDR3 runs 15 residues. CDR1 is LGHDT and CDR2 is YNNKEL in the germline V gene (reference sequence). CDR3 bases: TGTGCCAGCAGCCGACTAGCTTCACGCACCGGGGAGCTGTTTTTT. This translates into CASSRLASRTGELFF.

CDR3 DNA: TGTGCCAGCAGTAGGACTGGAACCTCCTACGAGCAGTACTTC. Its translation is CASSRTGTSYEQYF. The J gene is TRBJ2-7, the V gene TRBV6-2 or TRBV6-3; D is possibly TRBD2 (5 bases). V lost 5 bases and J 0 bases, leaving 11 bases between the germline ends. In germline, CDR1 is MNHEY, CDR2 SVGEGT. There are 14 residues in the CDR3.

This clone was found once. The chain couples TRBV10-3 to TRBJ2-1; TRBD2 aligns across 9 bases. The V gene end was trimmed by 6 bases and the J gene end by 4 bases; junction bases not matched to a gene: 7. Per germline, CDR1 ENHRY and CDR2 SYGVKD. The CDR3 sequence is 15 residues long. The CDR3 protein is CAISEREAYYNEQFF. The CDR3 DNA follows: TGTGCCATCAGCGAGCGGGAGGCCTATTACAATGAGCAGTTCTTC.

V gene TRBV6-5 combines with J gene TRBJ1-2, with 8 positions matching TRBD1. CDR1 is MNHEY, CDR2 SVGAGI, per germline. The length of the CDR3 is 13 residues. V shed 6 bases and J 2 bases; nucleotides not matched to a gene: 2. In DNA, the CDR3 is TGTGCCAGCAGCTGGACAGGGAACTATGGCTACACCTTC. Protein: CASSWTGNYGYTF.